Below are 27 T cell receptor beta chains sequenced from a single sample in a study of control samples from healthy donors and cancer patients (TCRdb year 2020). Receptor amplification or capture employed the immunoSEQ multiplex PCR assay. The source is immuneACCESS, and TCRdb retained only in-frame sequences with V and J called. Part of the clones is not carried over; for the studies checked, unresolved V genes explain less than half of this, and the remainder is unexplained. Recorded for this sample are 400,000 to 500,000 clones; around 90% of them occurred a single time. The ten largest clones take up 5.5% to 8% of the sample. Input material: PBMCs. The receptors originated from a man between 40 and 49 years old with head and neck cancer.

The genes are TRBV18 and TRBJ2-7, with D maybe TRBD1 (5 bases). The CDR3 consists of 12 residues. Germline CDR1 reads KGHSH; CDR2 reads LQKENI. Deletions cut 8 bases from V and 3 bases from J, with 11 bases between. Here the CDR3 reads CASGADSYEQYF. The CDR3 DNA sequence: TGTGCCAGCGGCGCCGACAGCTACGAGCAGTACTTC.

The V gene is TRBV5-3, the J gene TRBJ1-2; TRBD1 is a possible D gene (6 bases). TRBV5-3 has ORF status, its function being uncertain. The V gene lost 0 bases and the J gene lost 7 bases, with 22 bases spanning the gap. The CDR3 covers 17 residues. CDR3 nucleotides: TGTGCCAGAAGCTTGGCAGGGGTTGATGTCGGGGTCCCTGGCTACACCTTC. Protein sequence: CARSLAGVDVGVPGYTF.

J is TRBJ2-3 and V is TRBV7-9; TRBD2 agrees at 9 bases. The CDR3 has 14 amino acids. The ends lost 6 bases at V and 3 bases at J; junction bases unmatched: 4. Germline CDR1 reads SEHNR; CDR2 reads FQNEAQ (reference sequence). The CDR3 DNA sequence: TGTGCCAGCAGGAAGACTAGCGGTACAGATACGCAGTATTTT. Translating it yields CASRKTSGTDTQYF.

The V gene is TRBV28, the J gene TRBJ2-7, with TRBD1 matching over 7 bases. The ends lost 9 bases at V and 2 bases at J; junction bases unmatched: 7. Germline V gene sequence: CDR1 MDHEN, CDR2 SYDVKM. This CDR3 has 13 residues. CDR3 in amino acids: CASTDRTPYEQYF. In DNA form, the CDR3 reads TGTGCCAGTACGGACAGGACTCCCTACGAGCAGTACTTC.

This clone is a singleton in its sample. This chain connects TRBV2 to TRBJ2-2; no firm D call. CDR3 size: 16 residues. Trimming stripped 4 bases from V and 1 base from J, with 13 bases between. Germline CDR1 SNHLY, CDR2 FYNNEI. CDR3 region: CASSVKKQKNTGELFF. In DNA form, the CDR3 reads TGTGCCAGCAGTGTGAAGAAACAGAAGAACACCGGGGAGCTGTTTTTT. The whole variable domain, remainder taken from reference TRBV2 and TRBJ2-2, is EPEVTQTPSHQVTQMGQEVILRCVPISNHLYFYWYRQILGQKVEFLVSFYNNEISEKSEIFDDQFSVERPDGSNFTLKIRSTKLEDSAMYFCASSVKKQKNTGELFFGEGSRLTVL.

The chain links TRBV7-2 to TRBJ2-5; TRBD1 matches at 7 bases. The CDR3 spans 18 residues. J lost 4 bases, V lost 5 bases, and 19 bases had no gene match. The V gene's germline CDR1 is SGHTA and CDR2 FQGNSA. CDR3 sequence reads: CASSPGAWTGSSGETQYF. As DNA, the CDR3 is TGTGCCAGCAGCCCCGGGGCGTGGACAGGCTCGTCGGGAGAGACCCAGTACTTC.

The rearrangement uses TRBV4-2 and TRBJ2-7; D is perhaps TRBD2 (5 bases). The germline CDR1 and CDR2 sequences are LGHNA and YNFKEQ. With 2 bases removed from V and 6 bases from J, the gap between germline ends came to 23 bases. The CDR3 has 17 amino acids. The CDR3 sequence is CASSQRLGSGESSEQYF. The CDR3 DNA is TGTGCCAGCAGCCAACGCCTAGGGTCCGGGGAATCCAGCGAGCAGTACTTC.

The gene calls are TRBV5-6 and TRBJ2-1; D unclear. Germline-derived CDR1 and CDR2 are SGHDT and YYEEEE. Trimming shortened V by 0 bases and J by 2 bases, and 12 bases separated the two germline ends. The CDR3 runs 16 residues. Here the CDR3 DNA reads TGTGCCAGCAGCTTGGCCCATATGCGTACCTACAATGAGCAGTTCTTC. This sequence encodes CASSLAHMRTYNEQFF.

This clone occurred a few times. The chain combines TRBV19 with TRBJ2-4, with D possibly called TRBD1 or TRBD2 (5 bases each). The CDR3 runs 17 residues. V shed 1 base and J shed 1 base, with 14 bases lying between them. Germline CDR1 is LNHDA and CDR2 is SQIVND (reference sequence). The CDR3 here is CASSIGRGLGAKNIQYF. In DNA, the CDR3 is TGTGCCAGTAGTATAGGCCGGGGCCTAGGGGCCAAAAACATTCAGTACTTC.

The chain has TRBV2 and TRBJ1-1; D remains unclear. Germline CDR1 and CDR2: SNHLY and FYNNEI. The V and J ends lost 3 bases and 4 bases respectively, with 18 bases between them. The CDR3 length is 16 residues. This chain's CDR3 is CASSETGIGGGTEAFF. The CDR3 bases are TGTGCCAGCAGTGAGACCGGAATCGGAGGTGGCACTGAAGCTTTCTTT.

V and J are TRBV3-1 (or the pseudogene TRBV3-2) and TRBJ2-1, with TRBD1 identical over 8 bases. The ends lost 5 bases at V and 7 bases at J; junction bases unmatched: 10. This CDR3 has 15 amino acids. In germline, CDR1 is LGHDT, CDR2 YNNKEL (reference sequence). The CDR3 sequence: CASSSWTGSGNEQFF. The CDR3 coding sequence is TGTGCCAGCAGCTCTTGGACAGGGTCTGGAAATGAGCAGTTCTTC.

The gene calls are TRBV9 and TRBJ2-1, with 9 positions matching TRBD2. The V and J ends lost 0 bases and 2 bases, in that order; junction bases with no gene match: 3. The CDR3 covers 16 residues. The germline CDR1 and CDR2 sequences are SGDLS and YYNGEE. The CDR3 nucleotides read TGTGCCAGCAGCGTAGATGGCGGGGGGGCCTACAATGAGCAGTTCTTC. This sequence encodes CASSVDGGGAYNEQFF.

The V gene is TRBV5-1, the J gene TRBJ2-7, with TRBD2 matching over 7 bases. Germline-derived CDR1 and CDR2 are SGHRS and YFSETQ. V shed 0 bases and J 2 bases; nucleotides not matched to a gene: 17. This CDR3 region has 19 residues. The CDR3 DNA reads TGCGCCAGCAGCTTGGTTGGGACTAATTCTCCTCGGGTGGCCTACGAGCAGTACTTC. Residues: CASSLVGTNSPRVAYEQYF.

This chain links TRBV3-1 (or the pseudogene TRBV3-2) with TRBJ1-6; weak D call: TRBD1 (5 bases). This CDR3 spans 14 amino acids. Per the germline V gene, CDR1 is LGHDT and CDR2 is YNNKEL (reference sequence). V was shortened by 1 base and J by 13 bases, with 14 bases between the two germline ends. CDR3 protein: CASSQGGGGSPLHF. The DNA for the CDR3 is TGTGCCAGCAGCCAAGGCGGCGGGGGGTCGCCCCTCCACTTT.

This chain connects TRBV7-9 to TRBJ2-1; D possibly corresponds to TRBD1 (5 bases). The V and J ends lost 3 bases and 5 bases respectively, with 14 bases between them. This CDR3 has 15 residues. CDR1 SEHNR and CDR2 FQNEAQ come from the germline V gene (reference sequence). The CDR3 DNA is TGTGCCAGCAGCTTTGGGCCCCAGGGCGACAATGAGCAGTTCTTC. This codes for CASSFGPQGDNEQFF.

J is TRBJ2-1 and V is TRBV30; D is perhaps TRBD2 (6 bases). The germline V and J ends were trimmed by 4 bases and 5 bases, with 15 bases remaining between them. The CDR3 sequence is 14 residues long. Germline lookup yields CDR1 GTSNPN and CDR2 SVGIG (reference sequence). CDR3 loop: CAWTGGNPHNEQFF. Written as DNA, the CDR3 is TGTGCCTGGACTGGGGGGAACCCCCACAATGAGCAGTTCTTC.

This clone occurred once. The rearrangement links TRBV28 to TRBJ2-7, with 13 bases matching TRBD2. Germline-derived CDR1 and CDR2 are MDHEN and SYDVKM. The CDR3 sequence is 15 residues long. Trimming removed 2 bases from V and 4 bases from J; junction bases left unmatched: 2. The CDR3 nucleotides read TGTGCCAGCAGTTTAGGGACTAGCGGGGAATACGAGCAGTACTTC. This sequence encodes CASSLGTSGEYEQYF.

The gene calls are TRBV9 and TRBJ2-1; tentative D call: TRBD2 (5 bases). The CDR3 loop spans 13 amino acids. Germline-derived CDR1 and CDR2 are SGDLS and YYNGEE. Trimming took 4 bases from V and 5 from J, leaving 10 bases between them. CDR3 DNA sequence: TGTGCCAGCAGCTTACGGGGAAACAATGAGCAGTTCTTC. Amino acid sequence: CASSLRGNNEQFF.

This clone was observed a few times. V is TRBV29-1 and J is TRBJ2-5; tentative D call: TRBD2 (5 bases). The V and J ends lost 5 bases and 5 bases respectively, with 9 bases between them. The CDR3 is made up of 11 amino acids. Germline-derived CDR1 and CDR2 are SQVTM and ANQGSEA. The CDR3 sequence is CSVLSGETQYF. CDR3 sequence (DNA): TGCAGCGTTTTATCGGGGGAGACCCAGTACTTC.

The chain carries TRBV20-1 and TRBJ1-1; D unresolved. This CDR3 is 14 amino acids long. Trimming left V 3 bases short and J 1 base short, with 12 bases between. Per germline, CDR1 DFQATT and CDR2 SNEGSKA (reference sequence). CDR3 region: CSASTTRQNTEAFF. In DNA, the CDR3 is TGCAGTGCTAGTACTACGCGGCAGAACACTGAAGCTTTCTTT.

V gene TRBV5-1 combines with J gene TRBJ1-5; perhaps TRBD1 as D (6 bases). The CDR3 consists of 14 residues. The V gene's germline CDR1 is SGHRS and CDR2 YFSETQ. Trimming removed 0 bases at V and 5 bases at J, with 9 bases between. The CDR3 coding sequence is TGCGCCAGCAGCTTGGGACAGGCAGATCAGCCCCAGCATTTT. Translation: CASSLGQADQPQHF.

The chain links TRBV28 to TRBJ2-7, with D possibly being TRBD1 or TRBD2 (5 bases each). The CDR3 length is 17 residues. Germline lookup yields CDR1 MDHEN and CDR2 SYDVKM. V lost 3 bases and J lost 3, with 21 bases in between. The CDR3 protein is CASSFPREGLWIYEQYF. CDR3 bases: TGTGCCAGCAGTTTCCCACGTGAGGGGCTGTGGATCTACGAGCAGTACTTC.

V gene TRBV28 combines with J gene TRBJ1-4; D not certain. V lost 5 bases, J lost 8 bases, and 24 bases lay in between. Looked up from germline, CDR1 is MDHEN and CDR2 is SYDVKM. The CDR3 is made up of 17 amino acids. CDR3 sequence reads: CASSVGVGRAAEEKLFF. The CDR3 bases are TGTGCCAGCAGTGTCGGGGTGGGCCGGGCGGCAGAAGAAAAACTGTTTTTT. Combining the CDR3 with reference TRBV28 and TRBJ1-4 gives the whole variable domain DVKVTQSSRYLVKRTGEKVFLECVQDMDHENMFWYRQDPGLGLRLIYFSYDVKMKEKGDIPEGYSVSREKKERFSLILESASTNQTSMYLCASSVGVGRAAEEKLFFGSGTQLSVL.

The rearrangement uses TRBV28 and TRBJ1-1; 7 positions agree with TRBD1. The CDR3 contains 14 residues. V was clipped by 6 bases and J by 4 bases; unmatched bases: 8. Germline lookup yields CDR1 MDHEN and CDR2 SYDVKM. This CDR3 is CASREQGTGTEAFF. In DNA form, the CDR3 reads TGTGCCAGCAGAGAACAGGGGACTGGCACTGAAGCTTTCTTT.

The chain couples TRBV7-9 to TRBJ1-2; unclear D gene. The CDR3 runs 13 residues. Trimming stripped 4 bases from V and 4 bases from J, with 10 bases between. Germline CDR1 and CDR2: SEHNR and FQNEAQ (reference sequence). The CDR3, as DNA: TGTGCCAGCAGCTCAGAACTCGGCTATGGCTACACCTTC. It yields the protein CASSSELGYGYTF.

The gene calls are TRBV28 and TRBJ2-7; D is perhaps TRBD1 (5 bases). The germline gives CDR1 MDHEN, CDR2 SYDVKM. The CDR3 spans 15 residues. V shed 1 base and J shed 3 bases, with 13 bases lying between them. The CDR3, as DNA: TGTGCCAGCAGTTTATTGTCGGTGACAGACTACGAGCAGTACTTC. The encoded protein is CASSLLSVTDYEQYF.

This rearrangement joins TRBV11-2 to TRBJ2-1; 7 nucleotides align to TRBD2. Unmatched junction bases numbered 4, after V lost 6 bases and J lost 8 bases. CDR3 length: 12 residues. The V gene's germline CDR1 is SGHAT and CDR2 FQNNGV. CDR3 protein: CASRRGGDEQFF. CDR3 in DNA: TGTGCCAGCAGAAGGGGAGGGGATGAGCAGTTCTTC. The full variable domain, in which reference TRBV11-2 and TRBJ2-1 provide the parts outside the CDR3, is EAGVAQSPRYKIIEKRQSVAFWCNPISGHATLYWYQQILGQGPKLLIQFQNNGVVDDSQLPKDRFSAERLKGVDSTLKIQPAKLEDSAVYLCASRRGGDEQFFGPGTRLTVL.